Each of the 28 T cell receptor beta chains below was sequenced from the same sample in a study of blood T cell repertoires in COVID-19 (dated by TCRdb to 2019 to 2021). Receptors were amplified or captured by the immunoSEQ multiplex PCR assay. This immuneACCESS table, as held by TCRdb, lists in-frame sequences with V and J called but not all clones. Of the missing ones, under half trace to an unresolved V gene in checked studies; the others have no known cause. This sample is represented by about 180,000 clones; 80% to 90% of them were singletons. The ten largest clones capture around 2.7% of the sample. The sequenced sample consisted of peripheral blood. These receptor sequences come from a man in his forties with active or convalescent COVID-19.

The chain employs TRBV7-9 and TRBJ1-6; 9 bases are shared with TRBD1. Germline V gene data show CDR1 as SEHNR and CDR2 as FQNEAQ (reference sequence). This CDR3 is built from 16 residues. Trimming took 1 base from V and 7 from J; bases not matched to a gene: 5. CDR3 nucleotide sequence: TGTGCCAGCAGCTTAGAGGGGGGACAGGGCAATTCACCCCTCCACTTT. Residues: CASSLEGGQGNSPLHF.

This chain links TRBV7-3 with TRBJ1-1; D possibly corresponds to TRBD1 (5 bases). The CDR3 extends over 15 amino acids. The germline V and J ends were trimmed by 1 base and 2 bases, with 11 bases remaining between them. CDR1 SGHTA and CDR2 FQGTGA come from the germline V gene. The CDR3 loop reads CASSLMGGTNTEAFF. CDR3 sequence (DNA): TGTGCCAGCAGCTTAATGGGGGGAACAAACACTGAAGCTTTCTTT.

This chain uses TRBV2 with TRBJ1-5, with D perhaps matching TRBD1 (6 bases). V gave up 7 bases and J gave up 7 bases, with 20 bases separating them. The CDR3 covers 15 residues. The germline V gene has CDR1 SNHLY and CDR2 FYNNEI. CDR3 sequence: CASTLDSHVGQPQHF. DNA for the CDR3: TGTGCCAGCACCCTGGACAGCCACGTAGGGCAGCCCCAGCATTTT.

On this clone: This may be a read error: a much more frequent sequence differs by one nucleotide. The sample holds other DNA sequences that translate to the same CDR3. V is TRBV12-3 or TRBV12-4 and J is TRBJ1-1; no definite D call. The CDR3 has 13 residues. The V end was cut by 2 bases, the J end by 1 base, with 5 bases between. The CDR3: CASSLKQNTEAFF. For the CDR3, the DNA is TGTGCCAGCAGTTTAAAGCAGAACACTGAAGCTTTCTTT.

This chain uses TRBV13 with TRBJ1-6; weak D call: TRBD1 (5 bases). The V gene's germline CDR1 is PRHDT and CDR2 FYEKMQ (reference sequence). This CDR3 is 14 amino acids long. The V end lost 0 bases, the J end lost 10 bases, and 10 bases lay between the germline ends. In DNA, the CDR3 is TGTGCCAGCAGCTTAGGACAGGTTTCATCACCCCTCCACTTT. Protein: CASSLGQVSSPLHF.

The CDR3: CAISESLSEAFF. The CDR3 DNA is TGTGCCATCAGTGAGTCACTTTCTGAAGCTTTCTTT. This chain uses TRBV10-3 with TRBJ1-1, with D hard to call. With 0 bases removed from V and 6 bases from J, the gap between germline ends came to 5 bases. The length of the CDR3 is 12 residues. The germline V gene has CDR1 ENHRY and CDR2 SYGVKD.

The chain carries TRBV6-5 and TRBJ1-4; 8 nucleotides align to TRBD1. In germline, CDR1 is MNHEY, CDR2 SVGAGI. V dropped 4 bases and J dropped 8; count of bases not matched to a gene: 9. The CDR3 length is 15 residues. The CDR3 coding sequence is TGTGCCAGCAGTTCCAAACAGGGGGTAACCGAAAAACTGTTTTTT. Translated, it gives CASSSKQGVTEKLFF.

This clone was recorded only once. The chain uses TRBV7-2 and TRBJ2-7; TRBD1 is a possible D gene (5 bases). V was cut by 2 bases and J by 2 bases, with 13 bases left in between. The CDR3 has 15 amino acids. Germline assignment: CDR1 SGHTA and CDR2 FQGNSA. The CDR3, as DNA: TGTGCCAGCAGCTTACTTCAGGGTTCCCCCTACGAGCAGTACTTC. Translating gives CASSLLQGSPYEQYF.

This clone was counted once. The genes are TRBV24-1 and TRBJ2-2; TRBD1 is a possible D gene (5 bases). The V end lost 9 bases, the J end lost 1 base, and 11 bases lay between the germline ends. Germline V gene lookup returns CDR1 KGHDR and CDR2 SFDVKD. The CDR3 sequence is 14 residues long. CDR3 sequence (DNA): TGTGCCACCGAGGACGGACAGAACACCGGGGAGCTGTTTTTT. It codes for CATEDGQNTGELFF.

This chain joins TRBV5-1 and TRBJ2-7; maybe TRBD2 (6 bases). CDR3 length: 15 amino acids. The ends were cut back, 2 bases at V and 5 bases at J, with 17 bases in the middle. CDR1 and CDR2 from the germline V gene are SGHRS and YFSETQ. CDR3 DNA: TGCGCCAGCAGCTTTCTTAGTGGCGGGATCCACGAGCAGTACTTC. It codes for CASSFLSGGIHEQYF.

The chain is built from TRBV5-1 and TRBJ1-1; no clear D. The V end was cut by 4 bases, the J end by 5 bases, with 15 bases between. The CDR3 is 14 amino acids. CDR1 and CDR2 (germline): SGHRS, YFSETQ. CDR3 loop: CASSPEVGRTEAFF. CDR3 bases: TGCGCCAGCAGCCCGGAAGTGGGGAGGACTGAAGCTTTCTTT.

The chain has TRBV7-2 and TRBJ1-4, with D maybe TRBD1 (6 bases). The CDR3 has 15 amino acids. V was trimmed by 3 bases and J by 1 base, leaving 9 bases between them. The germline V gene has CDR1 SGHTA and CDR2 FQGNSA. The CDR3 DNA sequence: TGTGCCAGCAGCTTCCTGACAGGAACTAATGAAAAACTGTTTTTT. It yields the protein CASSFLTGTNEKLFF.

The CDR3 DNA sequence: TGTGCCAGCAGCTCACCAGCCGGGACAGGGGGTAATGGCTACACCTTC. Translating gives CASSSPAGTGGNGYTF. V gene TRBV7-2 combines with J gene TRBJ1-2; TRBD1 matches at 11 bases. This CDR3 region has 16 residues. In germline, CDR1 is SGHTA, CDR2 FQGNSA. V lost 4 bases, J lost 6 bases, and 10 bases stayed unmatched.

This clone showed up just a few times. The chain combines TRBV6-5 with TRBJ2-2; the match to TRBD2 covers 11 bases. Per the germline V gene, CDR1 is MNHEY and CDR2 is SVGAGI. This CDR3 has 13 residues. With 9 bases clipped from V and 7 bases from J, the junction kept 4 bases outside the gene matches. The CDR3: CASSGGAVGELFF. In DNA form, the CDR3 reads TGTGCCAGTAGCGGGGGGGCCGTCGGGGAGCTGTTTTTT.

This clone has a single count. The gene calls are TRBV3-1 (or the pseudogene TRBV3-2) and TRBJ2-7; 7 nucleotides agree with TRBD2. Losses at the gene ends were 1 base for V and 0 bases for J; bases not matched to a gene: 6. In germline, CDR1 is LGHDT, CDR2 YNNKEL (reference sequence). The CDR3 sequence is 16 residues long. The CDR3 spells CASSQGAGTYSYEQYF. CDR3 DNA: TGTGCCAGCAGCCAAGGAGCGGGGACCTACTCCTACGAGCAGTACTTC.

The gene calls are TRBV2 and TRBJ1-2; TRBD1 agrees at 12 bases. CDR3 size: 15 residues. V gave up 6 bases and J gave up 3 bases; unmatched junction bases: 5. From germline, CDR1 is SNHLY and CDR2 FYNNEI. CDR3 amino acids: CASSGTGGKDYGYTF. The CDR3 bases are TGTGCCAGCAGCGGGACAGGGGGCAAAGACTATGGCTACACCTTC.

This sequence joins TRBV4-3 and TRBJ2-2; 8 bases are a match to TRBD1. The CDR3 consists of 17 residues. J was trimmed by 3 bases and V by 4 bases; bases with no gene match: 10. The germline gives CDR1 LGHNA, CDR2 YSLEER. The CDR3 coding sequence is TGCGCCAGCAGCCGGTTTACAGGGGGAGGTGACACCGGGGAGCTGTTTTTT. It encodes CASSRFTGGGDTGELFF.

The V and J genes are TRBV9 and TRBJ2-7, with TRBD2 matching over 8 bases. The CDR3 covers 14 residues. V was pared by 1 base and J by 4 bases, with 4 bases of the junction left unmatched. From germline, CDR1 is SGDLS and CDR2 YYNGEE. CDR3 loop: CASSVSGGRYEQYF. CDR3 bases: TGTGCCAGCAGCGTATCGGGGGGGAGGTACGAGCAGTACTTC.

The V and J genes are TRBV5-4 and TRBJ2-2; no definite D call. Trimming removed 2 bases from V and 5 bases from J, with 4 bases in between. From germline, CDR1 is SGHNT and CDR2 YYREEE (reference sequence). The CDR3 contains 12 residues. The CDR3 DNA reads as TGTGCCAGCAGCTTCAATACCGGGGAGCTGTTTTTT. It yields the protein CASSFNTGELFF.

The chain carries TRBV30 and TRBJ1-1, with 8 bases that match TRBD1. Germline lookup yields CDR1 GTSNPN and CDR2 SVGIG (reference sequence). The CDR3 runs to 15 residues. The junction had 6 bases not matched to a gene; V was cut back by 0 bases and J by 3 bases. For the CDR3, the DNA is TGTGCCTGGAGTGTACCTCAGGGGGCGCACACTGAAGCTTTCTTT. Translation gives CAWSVPQGAHTEAFF.

CDR3 bases: TGTGCCAGCAGCTTAAATCCAGGGTTCTATGGCTACACCTTC. Translating gives CASSLNPGFYGYTF. The chain employs TRBV7-9 and TRBJ1-2, with a weak D call TRBD1 (5 bases). Trimming cost V 2 bases and J 4 bases, with 11 bases left between them. The CDR3 covers 14 residues. Per germline, CDR1 SEHNR and CDR2 FQNEAQ (reference sequence). Looking up the rest from reference TRBV7-9 and TRBJ1-2 gives the full variable domain: DTGVSQNPRHKITKRGQNVTFRCDPISEHNRLYWYRQTLGQGPEFLTYFQNEAQLEKSRLLSDRFSAERPKGSFSTLEIQRTEQGDSAMYLCASSLNPGFYGYTFGSGTRLTVV.

This sequence joins TRBV30 and TRBJ2-5; 7 nucleotides match TRBD1. Germline CDR1 is GTSNPN and CDR2 is SVGIG (reference sequence). The V gene end was trimmed by 4 bases and the J gene end by 5 bases; junction bases not matched to a gene: 7. This CDR3 has 13 residues. For the CDR3, the DNA is TGTGCCTGGACGGCAGGGGGACAGGAGACCCAGTACTTC. Its translation: CAWTAGGQETQYF.

J is TRBJ2-3 and V is TRBV19; D possibly corresponds to TRBD2 (6 bases). V lost 5 bases and J 5 bases, leaving 17 bases between the germline ends. Germline V gene data show CDR1 as LNHDA and CDR2 as SQIVND (reference sequence). This CDR3 is 15 amino acids long. CDR3 sequence: CASSPGRLGGDTQYF. CDR3 nucleotide sequence: TGTGCCAGTAGTCCGGGAAGACTGGGGGGAGATACGCAGTATTTT.

The chain uses TRBV18 and TRBJ1-1; the D is unclear. The germline gives CDR1 KGHSH, CDR2 LQKENI. Between the trimmed V and J ends, which lost 8 bases and 6 bases, there was a span of 10 bases. The CDR3 is 11 amino acids. The CDR3 DNA follows: TGTGCCAGCCGGGTAACGGCTGAAGCTTTCTTT. Residues: CASRVTAEAFF. Drawing the rest from reference TRBV18 and TRBJ1-1, the complete variable domain is NAGVMQNPRHLVRRRGQEARLRCSPMKGHSHVYWYRQLPEEGLKFMVYLQKENIIDESGMPKERFSAEFPKEGPSILRIQQVVRGDSAAYFCASRVTAEAFFGQGTRLTVV.

This clone occurred a few times. The chain recombines TRBV19 with TRBJ1-2; D is ambiguous. The CDR3 has 12 amino acids. The V end was cut by 3 bases, the J end by 5 bases, with 7 bases between. CDR1 is LNHDA, CDR2 SQIVND, per germline (reference sequence). Here the CDR3 DNA reads TGTGCCAGTAGTATCCCGGGGTATGGCTACACCTTC. This sequence encodes CASSIPGYGYTF.

This clone appeared once. The chain uses TRBV28 and TRBJ1-1; TRBD1 aligns across 11 bases. In germline, CDR1 is MDHEN, CDR2 SYDVKM. The CDR3 spans 15 residues. The junction had 2 bases not matched to a gene; V was cut back by 5 bases and J by 0 bases. As DNA, the CDR3 is TGTGCCAGCAGTGGACAGGGGGCGTTGAACACTGAAGCTTTCTTT. This encodes CASSGQGALNTEAFF.

This clone has more than one count but fewer than ten. The V and J genes are TRBV7-9 and TRBJ1-4; 10 bases are a match to TRBD1. Germline assignment: CDR1 SEHNR and CDR2 FQNEAQ (reference sequence). There are 15 residues in the CDR3. With 4 bases clipped from V and 7 bases from J, the junction kept 6 bases outside the gene matches. The CDR3, as DNA: TGTGCCAGCAGCTCGCGACAGGGGGCGGGTGAAAAACTGTTTTTT. Protein sequence: CASSSRQGAGEKLFF.

The chain joins TRBV3-1 (or the pseudogene TRBV3-2) to TRBJ1-1; no definite D call. Germline V gene lookup returns CDR1 LGHDT and CDR2 YNNKEL (reference sequence). The CDR3 loop spans 12 amino acids. V lost 1 base, J lost 6 bases, and 6 bases lay in between. The CDR3 loop reads CASSQGGSEAFF. Here the CDR3 DNA reads TGTGCCAGCAGCCAAGGCGGGTCTGAAGCTTTCTTT.